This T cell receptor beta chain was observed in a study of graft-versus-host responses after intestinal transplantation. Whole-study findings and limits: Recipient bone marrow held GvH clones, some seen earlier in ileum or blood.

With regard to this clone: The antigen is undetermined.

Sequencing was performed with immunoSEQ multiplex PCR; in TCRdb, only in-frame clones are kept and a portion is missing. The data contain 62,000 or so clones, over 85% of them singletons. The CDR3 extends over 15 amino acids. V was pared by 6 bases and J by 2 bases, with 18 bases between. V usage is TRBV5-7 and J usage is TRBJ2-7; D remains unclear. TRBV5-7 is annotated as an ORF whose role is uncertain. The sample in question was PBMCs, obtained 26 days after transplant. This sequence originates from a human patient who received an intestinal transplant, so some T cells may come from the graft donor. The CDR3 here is CASTPSAGLPYEQYF. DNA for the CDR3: TGTGCCAGCACCCCCAGTGCAGGCCTGCCCTACGAGCAGTACTTC.